Included here is one TCR beta chain sequence, with context. The antigen is not known. V shed 4 bases and J shed 3 bases, with 10 bases lying between them. The germline V gene has CDR1 SGHDT and CDR2 YYEEEE. The CDR3 loop spans 14 amino acids. The data are from a study of graft-versus-host responses after intestinal transplantation. Whole-study context: Grafts were multivisceral, liver-intestinal, or isolated intestinal. Following induction with anti-thymocyte globulin, all recipients were given tacrolimus and steroids for three to four years.

Study-level findings and limits: There were GvH clones found in recipient marrow, and some of them appeared first in ileum or blood.

Clones were read by immunoSEQ multiplex PCR, and TCRdb kept only the in-frame ones, dropping some. Among some 96,000 clones, 75% to 95% were seen once, and the ten largest hold approximately 16%. The rearrangement joins TRBV5-6 to TRBJ1-4; D ambiguous. The sample in question was PBMCs, obtained about 460 days after intestinal transplant. The source of this sequence is a human patient who received an intestinal transplant, so some T cells may come from the graft donor. This chain's CDR3 is CASSGGEANEKLFF. The CDR3 DNA follows: TGTGCCAGCAGCGGCGGTGAGGCTAATGAAAAACTGTTTTTT.